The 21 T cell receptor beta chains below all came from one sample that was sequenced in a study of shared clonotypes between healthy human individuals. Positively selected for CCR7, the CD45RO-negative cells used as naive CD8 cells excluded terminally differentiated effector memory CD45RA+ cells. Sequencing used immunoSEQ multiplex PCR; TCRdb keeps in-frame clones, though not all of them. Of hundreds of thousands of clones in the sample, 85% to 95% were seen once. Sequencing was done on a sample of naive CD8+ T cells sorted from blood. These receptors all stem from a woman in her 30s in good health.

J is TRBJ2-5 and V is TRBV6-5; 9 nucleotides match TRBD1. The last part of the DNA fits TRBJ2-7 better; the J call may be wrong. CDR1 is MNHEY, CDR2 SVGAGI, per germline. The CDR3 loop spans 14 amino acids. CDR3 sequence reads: CASSSGQGSDEQYF. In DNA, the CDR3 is TGTGCCAGCAGTTCTGGACAGGGGTCCGACGAGCAGTACTTC.

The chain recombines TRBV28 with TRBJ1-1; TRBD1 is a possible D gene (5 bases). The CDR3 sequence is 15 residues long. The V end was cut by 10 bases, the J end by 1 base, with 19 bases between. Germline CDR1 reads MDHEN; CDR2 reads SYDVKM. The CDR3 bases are TGTGCCACCTCGATAACAAGCACAGGGAACACTGAAGCTTTCTTT. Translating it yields CATSITSTGNTEAFF.

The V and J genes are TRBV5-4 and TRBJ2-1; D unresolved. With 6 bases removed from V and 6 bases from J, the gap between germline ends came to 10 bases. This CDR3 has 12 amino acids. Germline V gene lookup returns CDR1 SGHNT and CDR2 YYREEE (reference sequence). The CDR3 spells CASTLLGNEQFF. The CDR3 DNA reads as TGTGCCAGCACCCTTCTGGGCAATGAGCAGTTCTTC.

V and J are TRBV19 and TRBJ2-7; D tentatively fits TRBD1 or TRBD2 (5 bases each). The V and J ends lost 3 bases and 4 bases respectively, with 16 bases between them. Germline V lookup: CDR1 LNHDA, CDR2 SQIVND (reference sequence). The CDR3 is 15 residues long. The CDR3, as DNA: TGTGCCAGTAGTATTTCCGGTGAGGGGCGGTACGAGCAGTACTTC. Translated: CASSISGEGRYEQYF. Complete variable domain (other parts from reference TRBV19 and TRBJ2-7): DGGITQSPKYLFRKEGQNVTLSCEQNLNHDAMYWYRQDPGQGLRLIYYSQIVNDFQKGDIAEGYSVSREKKESFPLTVTSAQKNPTAFYLCASSISGEGRYEQYFGPGTRLTVT.

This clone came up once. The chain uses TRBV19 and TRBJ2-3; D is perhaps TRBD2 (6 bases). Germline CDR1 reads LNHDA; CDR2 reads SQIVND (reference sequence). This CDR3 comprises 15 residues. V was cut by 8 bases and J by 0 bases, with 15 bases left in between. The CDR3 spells CASEVGTSSTDTQYF. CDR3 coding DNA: TGTGCCAGTGAGGTGGGGACTTCTAGCACAGATACGCAGTATTTT.

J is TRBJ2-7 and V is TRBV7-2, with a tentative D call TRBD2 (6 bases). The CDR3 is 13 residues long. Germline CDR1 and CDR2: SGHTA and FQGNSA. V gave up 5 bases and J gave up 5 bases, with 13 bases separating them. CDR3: CASSTTSSDEQYF. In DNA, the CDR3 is TGTGCCAGCAGCACGACTAGTTCCGACGAGCAGTACTTC.

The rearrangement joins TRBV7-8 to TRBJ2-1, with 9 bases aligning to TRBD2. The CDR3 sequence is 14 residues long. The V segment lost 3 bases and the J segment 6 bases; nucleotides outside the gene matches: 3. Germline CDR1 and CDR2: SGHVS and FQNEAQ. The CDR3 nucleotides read TGTGCCAGCAGCTTCCCGGGACTAGCCAATGAGCAGTTCTTC. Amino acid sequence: CASSFPGLANEQFF.

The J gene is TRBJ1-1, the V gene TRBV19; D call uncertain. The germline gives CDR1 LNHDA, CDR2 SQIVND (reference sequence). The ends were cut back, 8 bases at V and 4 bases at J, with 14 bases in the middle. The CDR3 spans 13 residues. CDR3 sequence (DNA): TGTGCCAGTGCTGGGATATCGGGCACTGAAGCTTTCTTT. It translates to CASAGISGTEAFF.

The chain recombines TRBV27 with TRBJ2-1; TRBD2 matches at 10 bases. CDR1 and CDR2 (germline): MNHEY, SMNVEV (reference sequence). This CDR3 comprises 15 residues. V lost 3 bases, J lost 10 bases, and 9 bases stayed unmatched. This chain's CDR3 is CASSFLAGAAEEQFF. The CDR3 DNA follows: TGTGCCAGCAGTTTCCTAGCGGGGGCGGCAGAGGAGCAGTTCTTC.

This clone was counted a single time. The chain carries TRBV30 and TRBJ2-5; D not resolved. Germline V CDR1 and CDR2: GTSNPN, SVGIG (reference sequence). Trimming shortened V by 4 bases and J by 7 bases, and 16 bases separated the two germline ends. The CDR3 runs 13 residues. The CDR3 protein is CAWIPDSKTTQYF. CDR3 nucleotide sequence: TGTGCCTGGATCCCCGATTCCAAGACGACCCAGTACTTC.

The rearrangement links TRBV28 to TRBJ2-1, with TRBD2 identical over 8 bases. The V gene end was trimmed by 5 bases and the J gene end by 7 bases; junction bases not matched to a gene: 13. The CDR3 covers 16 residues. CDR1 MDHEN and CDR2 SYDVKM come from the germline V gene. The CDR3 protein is CASSSTHLGTSNEQFF. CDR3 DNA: TGTGCCAGCAGTAGTACCCATTTGGGGACTAGTAATGAGCAGTTCTTC.

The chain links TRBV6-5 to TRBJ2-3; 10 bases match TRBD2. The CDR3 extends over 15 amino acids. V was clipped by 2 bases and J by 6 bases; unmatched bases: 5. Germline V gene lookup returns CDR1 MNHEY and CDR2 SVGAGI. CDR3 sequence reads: CASSYGTSEVDTQYF. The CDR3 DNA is TGTGCCAGCAGTTACGGGACTAGCGAGGTGGATACGCAGTATTTT.

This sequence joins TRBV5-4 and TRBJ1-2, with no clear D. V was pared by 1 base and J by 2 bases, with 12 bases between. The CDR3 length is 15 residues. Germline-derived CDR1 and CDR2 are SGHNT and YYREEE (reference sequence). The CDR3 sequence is CASSLRWSENYGYTF. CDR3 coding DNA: TGTGCCAGCAGCTTGAGGTGGTCAGAAAACTATGGCTACACCTTC.

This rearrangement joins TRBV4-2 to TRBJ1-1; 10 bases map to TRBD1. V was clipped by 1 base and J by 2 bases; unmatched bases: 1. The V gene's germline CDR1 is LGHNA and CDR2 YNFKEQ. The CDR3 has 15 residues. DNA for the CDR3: TGTGCCAGCAGCCAAGGGGACAGGGGCAACACTGAAGCTTTCTTT. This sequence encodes CASSQGDRGNTEAFF.

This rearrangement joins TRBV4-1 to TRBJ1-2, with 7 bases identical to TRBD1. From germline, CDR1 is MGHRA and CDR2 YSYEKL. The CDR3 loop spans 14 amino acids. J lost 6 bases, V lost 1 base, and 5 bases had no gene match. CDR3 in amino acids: CASSQGGGGDGYTF. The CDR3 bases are TGCGCCAGCAGCCAAGGAGGGGGCGGAGATGGCTACACCTTC.

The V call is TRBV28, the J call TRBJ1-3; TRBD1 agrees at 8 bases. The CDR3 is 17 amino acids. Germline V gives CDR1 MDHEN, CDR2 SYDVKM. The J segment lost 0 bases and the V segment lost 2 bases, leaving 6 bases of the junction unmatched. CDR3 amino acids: CASSLLQGADSGNTIYF. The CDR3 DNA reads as TGTGCCAGCAGTTTACTCCAGGGGGCTGACTCTGGAAACACCATATATTTT.

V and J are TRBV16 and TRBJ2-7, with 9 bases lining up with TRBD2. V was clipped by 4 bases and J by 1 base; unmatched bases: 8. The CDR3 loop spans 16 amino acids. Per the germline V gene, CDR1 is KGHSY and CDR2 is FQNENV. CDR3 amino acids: CASSPNSGSRSYEQYF. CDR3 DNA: TGTGCCAGCAGCCCAAATAGCGGGAGTAGGTCCTACGAGCAGTACTTC.

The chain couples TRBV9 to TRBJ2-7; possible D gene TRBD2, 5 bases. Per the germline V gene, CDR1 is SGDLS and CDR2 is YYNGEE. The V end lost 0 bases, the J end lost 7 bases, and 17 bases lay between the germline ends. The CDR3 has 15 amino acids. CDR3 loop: CASSVGSGSLMEQYF. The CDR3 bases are TGTGCCAGCAGCGTAGGGAGCGGCTCCCTTATGGAGCAGTACTTC.

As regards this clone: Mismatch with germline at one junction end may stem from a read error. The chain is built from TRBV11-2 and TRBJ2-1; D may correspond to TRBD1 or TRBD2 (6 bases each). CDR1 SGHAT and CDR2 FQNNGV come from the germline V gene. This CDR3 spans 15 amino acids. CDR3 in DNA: TGTGCCAGCAGCCTAGAATCGGGGGCAACCAATGAGCAGTTCTTC. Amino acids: CASSLESGATNEQFF.

The CDR3 DNA reads TGTGCCAGCAGCACCCGCGCAAGGAGCTCCTACAATGAGCAGTTCTTC. As protein: CASSTRARSSYNEQFF. This sequence joins TRBV13 and TRBJ2-1; D not certain. The V end lost 5 bases, the J end lost 0 bases, and 14 bases lay between the germline ends. The CDR3 runs 16 residues. Germline V gene sequence: CDR1 PRHDT, CDR2 FYEKMQ (reference sequence).

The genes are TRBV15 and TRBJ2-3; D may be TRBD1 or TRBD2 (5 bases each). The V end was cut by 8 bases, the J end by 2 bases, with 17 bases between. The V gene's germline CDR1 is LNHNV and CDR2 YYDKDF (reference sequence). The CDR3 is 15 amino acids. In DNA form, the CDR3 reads TGTGCCACCGGCCAACCGGGACCAATCACAGATACGCAGTATTTT. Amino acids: CATGQPGPITDTQYF. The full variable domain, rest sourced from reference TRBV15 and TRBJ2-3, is DAMVIQNPRYQVTQFGKPVTLSCSQTLNHNVMYWYQQKSSQAPKLLFHYYDKDFNNEADTPDNFQSRRPNTSFCFLDIRSPGLGDTAMYLCATGQPGPITDTQYFGPGTRLTVL.